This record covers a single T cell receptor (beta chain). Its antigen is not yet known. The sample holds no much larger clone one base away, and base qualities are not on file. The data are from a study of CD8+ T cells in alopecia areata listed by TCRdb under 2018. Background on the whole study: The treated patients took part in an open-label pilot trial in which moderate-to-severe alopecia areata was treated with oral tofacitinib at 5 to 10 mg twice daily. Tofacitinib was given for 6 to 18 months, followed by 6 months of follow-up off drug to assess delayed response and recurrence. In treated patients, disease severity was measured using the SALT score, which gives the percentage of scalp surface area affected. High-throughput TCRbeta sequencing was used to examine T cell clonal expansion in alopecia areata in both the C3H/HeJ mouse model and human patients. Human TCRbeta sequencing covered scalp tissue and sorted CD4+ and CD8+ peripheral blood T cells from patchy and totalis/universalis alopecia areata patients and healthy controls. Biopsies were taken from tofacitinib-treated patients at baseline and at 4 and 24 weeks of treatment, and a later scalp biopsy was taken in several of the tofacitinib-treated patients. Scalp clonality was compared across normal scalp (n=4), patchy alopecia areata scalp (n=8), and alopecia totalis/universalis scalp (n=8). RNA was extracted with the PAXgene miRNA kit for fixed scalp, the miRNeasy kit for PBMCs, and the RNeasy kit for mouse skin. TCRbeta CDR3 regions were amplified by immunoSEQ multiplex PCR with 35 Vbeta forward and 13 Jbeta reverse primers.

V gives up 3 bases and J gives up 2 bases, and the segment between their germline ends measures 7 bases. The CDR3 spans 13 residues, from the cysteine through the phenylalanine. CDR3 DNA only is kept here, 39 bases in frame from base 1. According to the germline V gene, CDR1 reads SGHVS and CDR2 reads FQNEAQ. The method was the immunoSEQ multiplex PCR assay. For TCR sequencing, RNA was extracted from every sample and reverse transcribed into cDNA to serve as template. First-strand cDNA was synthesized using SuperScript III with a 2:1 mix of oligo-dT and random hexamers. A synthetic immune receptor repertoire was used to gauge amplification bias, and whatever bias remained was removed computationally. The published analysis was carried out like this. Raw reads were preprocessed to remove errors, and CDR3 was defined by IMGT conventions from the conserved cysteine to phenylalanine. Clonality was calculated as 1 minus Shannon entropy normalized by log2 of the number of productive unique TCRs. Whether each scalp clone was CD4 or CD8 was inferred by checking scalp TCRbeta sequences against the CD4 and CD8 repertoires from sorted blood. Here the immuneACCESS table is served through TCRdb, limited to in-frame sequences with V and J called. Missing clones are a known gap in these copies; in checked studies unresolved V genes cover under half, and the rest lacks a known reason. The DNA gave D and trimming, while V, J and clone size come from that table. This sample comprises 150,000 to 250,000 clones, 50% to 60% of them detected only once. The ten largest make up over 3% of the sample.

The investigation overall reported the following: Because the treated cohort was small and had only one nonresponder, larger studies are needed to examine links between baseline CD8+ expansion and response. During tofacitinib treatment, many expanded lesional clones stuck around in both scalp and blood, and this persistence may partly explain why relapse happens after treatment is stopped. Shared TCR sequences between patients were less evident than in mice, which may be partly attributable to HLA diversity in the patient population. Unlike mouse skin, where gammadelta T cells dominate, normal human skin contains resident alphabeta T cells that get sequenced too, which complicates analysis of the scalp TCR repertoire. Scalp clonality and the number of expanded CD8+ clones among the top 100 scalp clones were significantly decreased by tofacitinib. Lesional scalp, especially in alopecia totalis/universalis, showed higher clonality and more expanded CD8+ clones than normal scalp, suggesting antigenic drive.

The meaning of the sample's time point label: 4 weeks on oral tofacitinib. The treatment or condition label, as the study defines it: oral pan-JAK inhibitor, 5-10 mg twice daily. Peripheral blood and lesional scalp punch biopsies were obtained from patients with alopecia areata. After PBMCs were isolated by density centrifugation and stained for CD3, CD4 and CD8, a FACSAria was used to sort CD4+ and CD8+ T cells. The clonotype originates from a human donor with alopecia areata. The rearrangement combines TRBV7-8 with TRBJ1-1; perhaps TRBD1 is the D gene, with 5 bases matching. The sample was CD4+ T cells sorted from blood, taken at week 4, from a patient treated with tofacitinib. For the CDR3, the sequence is CASSLTANTEAFF. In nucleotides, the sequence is TGTGCCAGCAGCTTGACAGCAAACACTGAAGCTTTCTTT.